These T cell receptor beta chains were read from a single sample in a study of T-cell memory formation after mild COVID-19. MiXCR, applied by TCRdb to the 5' RACE reads, yields one record per CDR3 protein. This sample yields about 35,000 distinct CDR3 sequences, of which around a fifth are seen a single time; less than 2% belongs to the top ten. The sample consisted of PBMCs or a T cell subset sorted from them (not recorded which). The receptors here all came from an adult who had mild COVID-19 (a few samples of this study predate the infection). Cell type and time point are not known. CDR3s include the opening cysteine and the closing phenylalanine or tryptophan. D genes are given only for firm matches. Clone size appears in some rows only: once, few, many, or a class for an expanded clone.

V	size	J	D	DNA	CDR3
TRBV11-2	many	TRBJ2-1	NA	TGTGCCAGCAGCCAAAAATCTAAGGACCTTGAGCAGTTCTTC	CASSQKSKDLEQFF
TRBV14	few	TRBJ2-6	TRBD1	TGTGCCAGCAGCCCGACAAGGGGTGGCAGGGACAGGGCTTCTGGGGCCAACGTCCTGACTTTC	CASSPTRGGRDRASGANVLTF
TRBV12-3/TRBV12-4	many	TRBJ2-7	NA	TGTGCCAGCGGTGATACAGGGAGGAGCGAGCAGTACTTC	CASGDTGRSEQYF
TRBV4-1	many	TRBJ2-6	NA	TGCGCCAGCAGCCAAGATCGGCAGGGGAGCTCTGGGGCCAACGTCCTGACTTTC	CASSQDRQGSSGANVLTF
TRBV29-1	NA	TRBJ1-1	TRBD1	TGCAGCACCCACAGGGGGCCGGGGACTGAAGCTTTCTTT	CSTHRGPGTEAFF
TRBV12-3/TRBV12-4	many	TRBJ1-4	TRBD1	TGTGCCAGCAGTTTAAGGGGCTCCGGGACAGGGTGGGAAAAACTGTTTTTT	CASSLRGSGTGWEKLFF
TRBV9	many	TRBJ1-2	NA	TGTGCCAGCAGCGTAGAGCCAGGGACCGGCGGCTACACCTTC	CASSVEPGTGGYTF
TRBV5-4	few	TRBJ1-4	NA	TGTGCCAGCAGCCGGGACGGGGAAAAACTGTTTTTT	CASSRDGEKLFF
TRBV24-1	NA	TRBJ2-1	NA	TGTGCCACCAGTCGGTTTCCCTACAATGAGCAGTTCTTC	CATSRFPYNEQFF
TRBV15	many	TRBJ2-3	NA	TGTGCCACCTCACAGGGTACAGATACGCAGTATTTT	CATSQGTDTQYF
TRBV21-1	NA	TRBJ1-2	NA	TGTGCCAGCAGCAAAGTAGGGCCCTCAAGAAGTACTAACTATGGCTACACCTTC	CASSKVGPSRSTNYGYTF
TRBV6-1	few	TRBJ1-2	TRBD1	TGTGCCAGCAGGGGGGACAGTCGGGATGGCTACACCTTC	CASRGDSRDGYTF
TRBV23-1	few	TRBJ2-7	TRBD2	TGCGCCAGTGGAGCGGGGGGATCCTGGGAGCAGTACTTC	CASGAGGSWEQYF
TRBV4-1	many	TRBJ2-5	NA	TGCGCCAGCAGCCAAGTAGGTCGGCGGAACCAAGAGACCCAGTACTTC	CASSQVGRRNQETQYF
TRBV12-3/TRBV12-4	many	TRBJ2-5	NA	TGTGCCAGCAGCCCCCTGAGGATGGGGGAGACCCAGTACTTC	CASSPLRMGETQYF
TRBV12-3/TRBV12-4	NA	TRBJ2-1	TRBD1	TGTGCCAGCAGTCGGACAGGGGGGCACAATGAGCAGTTCTTC	CASSRTGGHNEQFF
TRBV19	NA	TRBJ2-1	NA	TGTGCCAGTAGTGTCCCAGGGAATTCCTACAATGAGCAGTTCTTC	CASSVPGNSYNEQFF
TRBV5-1	medium-sized	TRBJ2-1	NA	TGCGCCAGCAGCTTGGATCTGCGGGGGCCGGGTGAGCAGTTCTTC	CASSLDLRGPGEQFF
TRBV10-3	once	TRBJ2-3	NA	TGTGCCATCAGTGACCAGGGGAGGACAGATACGCAGTATTTT	CAISDQGRTDTQYF
TRBV14	many	TRBJ2-1	NA	TGTGCCAGCAGCCAAGTCTCAGTCCGGAAAAGTCTCCTGCAGTTCTTC	CASSQVSVRKSLLQFF
TRBV19	few	TRBJ2-3	NA	TGTGCCAGTAGTATAGACCCCGGACGGACTAGCACAGATACGCAGTATTTT	CASSIDPGRTSTDTQYF
TRBV3-1	many	TRBJ2-2	NA	TGTGCCAGCAGCCAAAATGCCCAGGGTTACACCGGGGAGCTGTTTTTT	CASSQNAQGYTGELFF
TRBV3-1	many	TRBJ2-2	NA	TGTGCCAGCAGCCAAAGGTTTGGAGCCGGGGAGCTGTTTTTT	CASSQRFGAGELFF
TRBV4-3	NA	TRBJ1-3	TRBD1	TGCGCCAGCAGCCAAGGGACAGGGGGAAGAAACACCATATATTTT	CASSQGTGGRNTIYF
TRBV14	NA	TRBJ2-7	NA	TGTGCCAGCAGCCAAGGGGATTACTTGGGCCACGAGCAGTACTTC	CASSQGDYLGHEQYF
TRBV4-1	NA	TRBJ2-1	NA	TGCGCCAGCAGCCTGACATGGAATGAGCAGTTCTTC	CASSLTWNEQFF
TRBV28	many	TRBJ1-1	NA	TGTGCCAGCAGTTTAGAGGCAGGGGATTGGAACACTGAAGCTTTCTTT	CASSLEAGDWNTEAFF
TRBV18	many	TRBJ1-6	NA	TGTGCCAGCTCAGAAGGGTCTGGATCACCCCTCCACTTT	CASSEGSGSPLHF